The entry below gives a single T cell receptor (beta chain) sequence along with its context. J was trimmed by 1 base and V by 3 bases; bases with no gene match: 1. Germline V gives CDR1 SGHVS, CDR2 FQNEAQ. This CDR3 spans 16 amino acids. This sample was included in a study of blood T cell repertoires in COVID-19. Study-wide context: Among Cohort 3 donors, those recovered had two negative PCRs, clearance, or symptom resolution.

The protocol was immunoSEQ multiplex PCR, while the TCRdb copy is restricted to in-frame clones and leaves out a portion. The table shows hundreds of thousands of clones, with 88% occurring only once. The clonotype originates from a woman in her sixties in a cohort exposed to, infected with or recovered from COVID-19 (not recorded which). Sequencing was carried out using PBMCs or T cells enriched from blood (not recorded which). The V gene is TRBV7-8, the J gene TRBJ2-2; TRBD2 matches 11 bases. CDR3 nucleotides: TGTGCCAGCAGCTTGGGGACTAGCGGGAACACCGGGGAGCTGTTTTTT. Encoded protein: CASSLGTSGNTGELFF.